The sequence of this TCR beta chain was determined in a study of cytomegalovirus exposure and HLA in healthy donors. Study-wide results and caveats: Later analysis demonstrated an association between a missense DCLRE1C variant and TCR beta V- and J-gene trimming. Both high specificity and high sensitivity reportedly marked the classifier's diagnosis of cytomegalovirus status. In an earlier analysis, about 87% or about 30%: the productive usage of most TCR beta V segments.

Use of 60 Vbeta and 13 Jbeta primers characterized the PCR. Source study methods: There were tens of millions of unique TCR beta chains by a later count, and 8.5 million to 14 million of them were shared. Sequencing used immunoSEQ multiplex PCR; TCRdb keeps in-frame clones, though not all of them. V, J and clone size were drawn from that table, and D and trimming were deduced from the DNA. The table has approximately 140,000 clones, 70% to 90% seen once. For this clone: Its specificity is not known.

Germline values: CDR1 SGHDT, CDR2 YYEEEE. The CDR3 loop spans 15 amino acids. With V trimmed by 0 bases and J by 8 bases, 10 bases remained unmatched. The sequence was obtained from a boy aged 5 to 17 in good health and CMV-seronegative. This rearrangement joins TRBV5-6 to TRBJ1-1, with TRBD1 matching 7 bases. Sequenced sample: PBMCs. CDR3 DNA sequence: TGTGCCAGCAGCTTGGCCCGGCGCAGGGGGTCAGAAGCTTTCTTT. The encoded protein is CASSLARRRGSEAFF.